The rows below give T cell receptor beta chains drawn from one sample of a study of blood T cell repertoires in COVID-19. The table came from immunoSEQ multiplex PCR; TCRdb's copy has only in-frame clones and leaves some out. Counted here are around 280,000 clones, around 86% occurring once; the ten biggest clones make up around 1.4%. Sequencing was done on a sample of peripheral blood. All receptors come from an older man with acute or convalescent COVID-19. Each CDR3 is given with its conserved first and last residue. The D gene is left open where the match is weak. Some rows have no size entry. The others give once, few or many, or a class for an expanded clone.

d_gene,v_gene,abundance,j_gene,CDR3aa,CDR3nt
TRBD2,TRBV10-3,.,TRBJ2-1,CAISDPSGGYNEQFF,TGTGCCATCAGTGACCCCAGCGGGGGTTACAATGAGCAGTTCTTC
TRBD2,TRBV5-1,once,TRBJ2-1,CASSKSGGYEQFF,TGCGCCAGCAGCAAGAGCGGGGGGTATGAGCAGTTCTTC
TRBD2,TRBV24-1,.,TRBJ2-5,CATSSGLAGGPGSETQYF,TGTGCCACCTCTTCGGGACTAGCGGGGGGGCCCGGGTCAGAGACCCAGTACTTC
.,TRBV5-1,.,TRBJ1-3,CASSLDSSNTIYF,TGCGCCAGCAGCTTAGATAGTTCCAACACCATATATTTT
.,TRBV28,.,TRBJ1-2,CASSLGQRGGYTF,TGTGCCAGCAGTTTAGGACAGCGAGGGGGCTACACCTTC
.,TRBV9,.,TRBJ1-6,CASSVSSSYNSPLHF,TGTGCCAGCAGCGTTTCGAGCTCCTATAATTCACCCCTCCACTTT
TRBD1,TRBV3-1/TRBV3-2,.,TRBJ2-7,CASSQGQGPYEQYF,TGTGCCAGCAGCCAAGGACAGGGTCCCTACGAGCAGTACTTC
.,TRBV7-2,.,TRBJ2-7,CASSPASPYEQYF,TGTGCCAGCAGCCCCGCGTCGCCCTACGAGCAGTACTTC
TRBD2,TRBV5-1,.,TRBJ2-2,CASSTGLAGFTGELFF,TGCGCCAGCTCAACGGGGCTAGCGGGATTCACCGGGGAGCTGTTTTTT
.,TRBV6-2/TRBV6-3,few,TRBJ1-2,CASSSGGFPKDGYTF,TGTGCCAGTAGTTCGGGCGGGTTCCCTAAGGATGGCTACACCTTC
.,TRBV5-1,.,TRBJ1-1,CASSLEANTEAFF,TGCGCCAGCAGCTTGGAAGCGAACACTGAAGCTTTCTTT
TRBD2,TRBV3-1/TRBV3-2,.,TRBJ2-1,CASSQAGTSSFNEQFF,TGTGCCAGCAGCCAAGCGGGGACTAGTTCGTTCAATGAGCAGTTCTTC
TRBD1,TRBV24-1,.,TRBJ2-7,CATSDSRQGWHEQYF,TGTGCCACCAGTGACTCCCGACAGGGGTGGCACGAGCAGTACTTC
TRBD1,TRBV3-1/TRBV3-2,.,TRBJ1-1,CASSETGPLSGTEAFF,TGTGCCAGCAGCGAGACAGGGCCGCTCTCGGGCACTGAAGCTTTCTTT
TRBD1,TRBV9,.,TRBJ1-2,CASSAGDRGSYGYTF,TGTGCCAGCAGCGCGGGGGACAGGGGAAGCTATGGCTACACCTTC
TRBD2,TRBV7-2,once,TRBJ2-7,CASSVGTSVQYF,TGTGCCAGCAGCGTCGGGACTAGTGTGCAGTACTTC
TRBD1,TRBV19,.,TRBJ2-7,CASSTGGQGREQYF,TGTGCCAGTAGTACCGGGGGACAGGGTCGCGAGCAGTACTTC
TRBD2,TRBV28,.,TRBJ2-1,CASSPWASGDSSFF,TGTGCCAGCAGCCCCTGGGCTAGCGGGGACTCCTCGTTCTTC
TRBD1,TRBV6-1,.,TRBJ2-2,CASTKPGGGELFF,TGTGCCAGCACCAAACCAGGGGGCGGGGAGCTGTTTTTT
TRBD2,TRBV4-2,.,TRBJ2-2,CASSQQTSGRARVGELFF,TGTGCCAGCAGCCAGCAAACTAGCGGGAGGGCTCGGGTCGGGGAGCTGTTTTTT
TRBD2,TRBV3-1/TRBV3-2,.,TRBJ2-2,CASGLAGGNTGELFF,TGTGCCAGCGGACTAGCGGGGGGTAACACCGGGGAGCTGTTTTTT
.,TRBV9,.,TRBJ2-3,CASSVDGGLAPDTQYF,TGTGCCAGCAGCGTAGACGGGGGACTCGCGCCAGATACGCAGTATTTT
TRBD1,TRBV4-3,.,TRBJ2-2,CASSTRTGANANTGELFF,TGCGCCAGCAGCACCCGGACAGGGGCCAACGCGAACACCGGGGAGCTGTTTTTT
.,TRBV9,few,TRBJ2-3,CASSVGPGGTDTQYF,TGTGCCAGCAGCGTAGGGCCAGGGGGCACAGATACGCAGTATTTT
TRBD1,TRBV7-9,.,TRBJ2-3,CASSLRGTGGTADTQYF,TGTGCCAGCAGCTTAAGGGGGACAGGGGGTACGGCAGATACGCAGTATTTT
TRBD1,TRBV29-1,.,TRBJ1-2,CSVDTGGGTPYGYTF,TGCAGCGTTGACACAGGGGGCGGGACACCTTATGGCTACACCTTC
TRBD2,TRBV7-9,.,TRBJ2-5,CASSSILAGVGETQYF,TGTGCCAGCAGCTCCATACTAGCGGGAGTTGGAGAGACCCAGTACTTC
.,TRBV9,.,TRBJ2-1,CASSEGVGSSYNEQFF,TGTGCCAGCAGCGAAGGGGTCGGGAGCTCCTACAATGAGCAGTTCTTC